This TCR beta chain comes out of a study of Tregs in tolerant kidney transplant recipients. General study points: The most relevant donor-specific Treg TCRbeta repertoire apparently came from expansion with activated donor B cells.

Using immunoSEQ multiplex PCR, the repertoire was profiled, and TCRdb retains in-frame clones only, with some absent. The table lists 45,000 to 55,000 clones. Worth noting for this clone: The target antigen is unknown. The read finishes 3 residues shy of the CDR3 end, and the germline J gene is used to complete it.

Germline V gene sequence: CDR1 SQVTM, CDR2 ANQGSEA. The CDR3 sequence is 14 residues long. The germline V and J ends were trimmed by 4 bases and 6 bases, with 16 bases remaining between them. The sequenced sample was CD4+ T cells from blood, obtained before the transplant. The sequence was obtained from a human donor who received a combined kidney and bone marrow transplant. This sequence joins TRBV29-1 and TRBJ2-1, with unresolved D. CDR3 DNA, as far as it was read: TGCAGCGTTGCGATCCTATTTGGTCTCAATGAG. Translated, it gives CSVAILFGLNE. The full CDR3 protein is CSVAILFGLNEQFF.